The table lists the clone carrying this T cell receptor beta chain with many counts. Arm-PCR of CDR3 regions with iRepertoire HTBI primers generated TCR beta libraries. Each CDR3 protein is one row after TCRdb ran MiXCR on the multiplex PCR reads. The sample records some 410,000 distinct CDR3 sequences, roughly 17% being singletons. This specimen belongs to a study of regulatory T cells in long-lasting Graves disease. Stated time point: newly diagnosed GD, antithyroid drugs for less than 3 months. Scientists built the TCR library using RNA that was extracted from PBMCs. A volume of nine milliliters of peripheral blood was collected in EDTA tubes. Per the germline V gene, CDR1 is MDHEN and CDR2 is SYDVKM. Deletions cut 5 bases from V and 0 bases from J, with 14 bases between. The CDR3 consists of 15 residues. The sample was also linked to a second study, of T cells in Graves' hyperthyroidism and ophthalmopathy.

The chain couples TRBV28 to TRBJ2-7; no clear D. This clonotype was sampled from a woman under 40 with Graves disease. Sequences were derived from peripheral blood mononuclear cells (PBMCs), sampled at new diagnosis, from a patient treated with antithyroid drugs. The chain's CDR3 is CASSVVPPFSYEQYF. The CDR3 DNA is TGTGCCAGCAGTGTGGTCCCCCCCTTCTCCTACGAGCAGTACTTC.